This passage covers 17 T cell receptor beta chains from one sample sequenced in a study of OX40 agonist ivuxolimab in advanced cancers. Clones were sequenced by immunoSEQ multiplex PCR, and TCRdb holds only the in-frame ones, with some missing. The data contain 55,000 to 80,000 clones, about 80% of them singletons. Sequencing used CD4+ or CD8+ T cells sorted from blood, obtained in a trial of the OX40 agonist ivuxolimab. The source of these receptors is an adult with an advanced solid tumor such as melanoma, head and neck, liver or kidney cancer.

The gene calls are TRBV12-5 and TRBJ2-6, with 9 positions matching TRBD1. The V gene's germline CDR1 is LGHNT and CDR2 FRNRAP. This CDR3 contains 16 residues. V lost 7 bases to trimming and J lost 2 bases; unmatched junction nucleotides: 6. This CDR3 reads CASARDRVTGANVLTF. CDR3 nucleotide sequence: TGTGCTAGTGCTCGGGACAGGGTAACTGGGGCCAACGTCCTGACTTTC.

The chain is built from TRBV7-6 and TRBJ1-6; no definite D call. V was cut by 5 bases and J by 7 bases, with 15 bases left in between. The V gene's germline CDR1 is SGHVS and CDR2 FNYEAQ. The CDR3 has 15 residues. The CDR3 DNA is TGTGCCAGCAGCGAACTAAGGGAAAGGAATTCACCCCTCCACTTT. This gives the protein CASSELRERNSPLHF. Full variable domain (outside the CDR3, taken from reference TRBV7-6 and TRBJ1-6): GAGVSQSPRYKVTKRGQDVALRCDPISGHVSLYWYRQALGQGPEFLTYFNYEAQQDKSGLPNDRFSAERPEGSISTLTIQRTEQRDSAMYRCASSELRERNSPLHFGNGTRLTVT.

The CDR3 protein is CASSGARGGSYNEQFF. The CDR3 region has the DNA TGTGCCAGCAGTGGGGCGCGGGGGGGCTCCTACAATGAGCAGTTCTTC. The chain recombines TRBV6-1 with TRBJ2-1; 9 bases map to TRBD2. The CDR3 runs 16 residues. V was pared by 4 bases and J by 0 bases, with 4 bases of the junction left unmatched. Germline values: CDR1 MNHNS, CDR2 SASEGT.

J is TRBJ2-1 and V is TRBV27; 7 nucleotides agree with TRBD1. The V gene's germline CDR1 is MNHEY and CDR2 SMNVEV (reference sequence). Trimming removed 6 bases from V and 4 bases from J; junction bases left unmatched: 3. The CDR3 runs to 13 residues. In nucleotides, the CDR3 is TGTGCCAGCAGGAGGGGGCGATACAATGAGCAGTTCTTC. This encodes CASRRGRYNEQFF.

This chain connects TRBV10-3 to TRBJ2-7; a weak D match, TRBD2 (6 bases). V lost 0 bases to trimming and J lost 5 bases, with 17 bases between them. This CDR3 spans 16 amino acids. In germline, CDR1 is ENHRY, CDR2 SYGVKD. The CDR3 region has the DNA TGTGCCATCAGTGAGTCCCTTAGCGGTTTTGGGCACGAGCAGTACTTC. Its protein product is CAISESLSGFGHEQYF.

The rearrangement uses TRBV7-8 and TRBJ2-7; 9 bases are a match to TRBD1. In germline, CDR1 is SGHVS, CDR2 FQNEAQ. The CDR3 covers 16 residues. Trimming at V came to 5 bases and at J to 3 bases, leaving 11 bases not matched to a gene. The DNA of the CDR3 is TGTGCCAGCAGCCCCCGGACCGGGACAGGGTACTACGAGCAGTACTTC. This translates into CASSPRTGTGYYEQYF.

The chain carries TRBV5-1 and TRBJ2-3, with 8 bases that match TRBD2. Losses at the gene ends were 0 bases for V and 2 bases for J; bases not matched to a gene: 11. Germline V CDR1 and CDR2: SGHRS, YFSETQ. CDR3 length: 18 amino acids. CDR3 sequence reads: CASSLASWAGGNTDTQYF. The CDR3 DNA reads TGCGCCAGCAGCTTGGCGTCGTGGGCGGGGGGTAACACAGATACGCAGTATTTT.

This chain connects TRBV6-8 to TRBJ2-1; no clear D. Germline CDR1 is MNHGY and CDR2 is SAAAGT. The V end lost 8 bases, the J end lost 5 bases, and 25 bases lay between the germline ends. This CDR3 has 17 residues. The CDR3 DNA sequence: TGTGCCAGCCCCCTCTCCAGGAAAGCGATCATAGACAATGAGCAGTTCTTC. Residues: CASPLSRKAIIDNEQFF.

The rearrangement links TRBV7-2 to TRBJ2-2; D perhaps matches TRBD2 (6 bases). Trimming stripped 5 bases from V and 5 bases from J, with 9 bases between. The germline gives CDR1 SGHTA, CDR2 FQGNSA. This CDR3 region has 13 residues. The chain's CDR3 is CASSQGGTGELFF. CDR3 bases: TGTGCCAGCAGCCAGGGAGGAACCGGGGAGCTGTTTTTT.

V is TRBV7-2 and J is TRBJ2-1, with D possibly matching TRBD1 (5 bases). Trimming removed 5 bases from V and 5 bases from J, with 10 bases in between. Germline assignment: CDR1 SGHTA and CDR2 FQGNSA. The CDR3 length is 13 residues. This CDR3 is CASSRDRDNEQFF. The CDR3 DNA reads as TGTGCCAGCAGCCGAGACAGAGACAATGAGCAGTTCTTC.

The chain uses TRBV19 and TRBJ2-1, with TRBD1 matching over 7 bases. The CDR3 sequence is 17 residues long. Germline V gives CDR1 LNHDA, CDR2 SQIVND (reference sequence). V shed 6 bases and J 0 bases; nucleotides not matched to a gene: 11. CDR3 in DNA: TGTGCCAGTAGCAATCAACAGGGGTCTCCCTCCTACAATGAGCAGTTCTTC. Protein: CASSNQQGSPSYNEQFF. The variable domain in full, completed from reference TRBV19 and TRBJ2-1, reads DGGITQSPKYLFRKEGQNVTLSCEQNLNHDAMYWYRQDPGQGLRLIYYSQIVNDFQKGDIAEGYSVSREKKESFPLTVTSAQKNPTAFYLCASSNQQGSPSYNEQFFGPGTRLTVL.

Written as DNA, the CDR3 is TGTGCCAGCAGCTTAACTTGGCGGGGGACAGACTATGGCTACACCTTC. Translating gives CASSLTWRGTDYGYTF. The chain combines TRBV7-2 with TRBJ1-2; 7 nucleotides agree with TRBD1. The CDR3 is 16 residues long. Per germline, CDR1 SGHTA and CDR2 FQGNSA. V shed 2 bases and J 3 bases; nucleotides not matched to a gene: 9.

This sequence joins TRBV6-1 and TRBJ2-3, with TRBD2 matching 12 bases. V was clipped by 4 bases and J by 2 bases; unmatched bases: 4. Germline V CDR1 and CDR2: MNHNS, SASEGT. The CDR3 consists of 16 residues. The CDR3 DNA reads TGTGCCAGCAGTGCGACTAGCGGGGGTTACACAGATACGCAGTATTTT. Its protein product is CASSATSGGYTDTQYF.

This rearrangement joins TRBV5-1 to TRBJ2-3; TRBD2 aligns across 7 bases. Germline V gene data show CDR1 as SGHRS and CDR2 as YFSETQ. After removal of 4 bases from V and 6 bases from J, the junction contained 11 bases not matched to a gene. This CDR3 comprises 15 residues. The DNA for the CDR3 is TGCGCCAGCAGCCCCGGGGGGAACCTCGGGGATACGCAGTATTTT. It specifies CASSPGGNLGDTQYF.

This rearrangement joins TRBV5-1 to TRBJ2-5, with D unclear. From germline, CDR1 is SGHRS and CDR2 YFSETQ. The CDR3 has 13 amino acids. V shed 0 bases and J shed 4 bases, with 7 bases lying between them. DNA of the CDR3: TGCGCCAGCAGCTTGGATCACCGAGAGACCCAGTACTTC. Its protein product is CASSLDHRETQYF.

The rearrangement links TRBV18 to TRBJ2-2; D is perhaps TRBD1 (6 bases). The CDR3 contains 16 residues. V lost 3 bases, J lost 6 bases, and 17 bases lay in between. CDR1 KGHSH and CDR2 LQKENI come from the germline V gene. Here the CDR3 DNA reads TGTGCCAGCTCACCGAGGACAGATCGGGCCCCCGGGGAGCTGTTTTTT. Encoded protein: CASSPRTDRAPGELFF. The complete variable domain, with remaining parts taken from reference TRBV18 and TRBJ2-2, reads NAGVMQNPRHLVRRRGQEARLRCSPMKGHSHVYWYRQLPEEGLKFMVYLQKENIIDESGMPKERFSAEFPKEGPSILRIQQVVRGDSAAYFCASSPRTDRAPGELFFGEGSRLTVL.

This chain joins TRBV7-2 and TRBJ1-2, with no clear D. With 5 bases removed from V and 0 bases from J, the gap between germline ends came to 16 bases. The CDR3 runs 16 residues. Germline-derived CDR1 and CDR2 are SGHTA and FQGNSA. CDR3 protein: CASSDPLLGTNYGYTF. The CDR3 bases are TGTGCCAGCAGCGACCCCTTGCTGGGGACTAACTATGGCTACACCTTC.